The 14 T cell receptor beta chains reported below all come from one sample, sequenced in a study of OX40 agonist ivuxolimab in advanced cancers. The library relied on the immunoSEQ multiplex PCR assay. The table was pulled from immuneACCESS by TCRdb, which kept in-frame rearrangements only. Such tables lose some clones; where checked, under half of the loss comes from unresolved V genes, and the rest has no known cause. This sample is represented by over 10,000 clones; about 68% of them were singletons. Over 20% of the sample is in the top ten clones. Material: CD4+ or CD8+ T cells sorted from blood, obtained in a trial of the OX40 agonist ivuxolimab. Receptor source: an adult with an advanced solid tumor such as melanoma, head and neck, liver or kidney cancer.

This rearrangement joins TRBV7-9 to TRBJ1-2, with D unclear. Between the trimmed V and J ends, which lost 5 bases and 0 bases, there was a span of 4 bases. The CDR3 loop spans 12 amino acids. Per the germline V gene, CDR1 is SEHNR and CDR2 is FQNEAQ (reference sequence). Here the CDR3 DNA reads TGTGCCAGCAGCCCAGCTAACTATGGCTACACCTTC. Amino acid sequence: CASSPANYGYTF.

This chain links TRBV4-1 with TRBJ1-4; D is undetermined. Germline-derived CDR1 and CDR2 are MGHRA and YSYEKL. With 3 bases removed from V and 2 bases from J, the gap between germline ends came to 10 bases. There are 15 residues in the CDR3. CDR3 nucleotides: TGCGCCAGCAGCCAGTCCGTCGGGACTAATGAAAAACTGTTTTTT. This codes for CASSQSVGTNEKLFF.

This clone occurred a few times. V and J are TRBV11-2 and TRBJ2-5; D is ambiguous. The CDR3 extends over 18 amino acids. Germline CDR1 SGHAT, CDR2 FQNNGV. The V and J ends lost 0 bases and 0 bases respectively, with 17 bases between them. The CDR3 DNA reads TGTGCCAGCAGCTTAGAGATGGGTCGGAAATTGTACCAAGAGACCCAGTACTTC. Encoded protein: CASSLEMGRKLYQETQYF.

This sequence joins TRBV19 and TRBJ2-2, with 7 positions matching TRBD2. This CDR3 has 16 residues. The J segment lost 1 base and the V segment lost 3 bases, leaving 5 bases of the junction unmatched. From germline, CDR1 is LNHDA and CDR2 SQIVND (reference sequence). In nucleotides, the CDR3 is TGTGCCAGTAGTATCCCAGCGGGAATGAACACCGGGGAGCTGTTTTTT. Amino acid sequence: CASSIPAGMNTGELFF.

This clone was detected only once. This sequence joins TRBV7-3 and TRBJ2-2, with 10 positions matching TRBD2. CDR3 length: 15 amino acids. Trimming removed 4 bases from V and 6 bases from J; junction bases left unmatched: 5. Germline V gives CDR1 SGHTA, CDR2 FQGTGA. CDR3 in DNA: TGTGCCAGCAGCTCCCAGCGGGGGGGCGCCGGGGAGCTGTTTTTT. Encoded protein: CASSSQRGGAGELFF.

This clone is deemed medium-sized. The gene calls are TRBV30 and TRBJ2-5, with a tentative D call TRBD2 (5 bases). Germline lookup yields CDR1 GTSNPN and CDR2 SVGIG (reference sequence). V was trimmed by 1 base and J by 5 bases, leaving 20 bases between them. The CDR3 is made up of 16 amino acids. The CDR3 coding sequence is TGTGCCTGGAGTGGGTGGGAGATCGGGGTCCGGGAGACCCAGTACTTC. Its protein product is CAWSGWEIGVRETQYF.

Note on this clone: At the DNA level, this CDR3 is encoded by other sequences in the same sample as well. The chain's CDR3 is CASSYQGSSPLHF. As DNA, the CDR3 is TGTGCCAGCAGTTACCAGGGCAGTTCACCCCTCCACTTT. J is TRBJ1-6 and V is TRBV6-5, with D possibly being TRBD1 (5 bases). Germline CDR1 and CDR2: MNHEY and SVGAGI. Trimming took off 2 bases at V and 9 bases at J, with 8 bases between the two ends. This CDR3 has 13 residues.

J is TRBJ2-3 and V is TRBV6-5; D possibly matches TRBD1 or TRBD2 (5 bases each). The V gene lost 4 bases and the J gene lost 0 bases, with 8 bases spanning the gap. The CDR3 length is 14 residues. CDR1 and CDR2 (germline): MNHEY, SVGAGI. CDR3: CASSSRGSTDTQYF. In DNA, the CDR3 is TGTGCCAGCAGTTCACGGGGCAGCACAGATACGCAGTATTTT.

This clone was counted between two and nine times. The chain combines TRBV6-6 with TRBJ2-1; 11 nucleotides line up with TRBD2. Germline trimming cut 3 bases from V and 7 bases from J; bases unmatched to any gene: 5. The CDR3 has 15 residues. Per germline, CDR1 MNHNY and CDR2 SVGAGI (reference sequence). The CDR3 reads CASSYLAGGRNEQFF. The DNA of the CDR3 is TGTGCCAGCAGTTATTTAGCGGGAGGGCGGAATGAGCAGTTCTTC.

This sequence joins TRBV4-3 and TRBJ1-4, with a tentative D call TRBD1 (6 bases). Germline CDR1 LGHNA, CDR2 YSLEER. V lost 2 bases, J lost 3 bases, and 16 bases lay in between. This CDR3 is 17 amino acids long. The CDR3, as DNA: TGCGCCAGCAGCCAATCTCTAGGGGGGCAGGCTAATGAAAAACTGTTTTTT. This codes for CASSQSLGGQANEKLFF.

J is TRBJ2-1 and V is TRBV4-1; 10 bases map to TRBD2. V shed 0 bases, J shed 10 bases, and the junction held 6 bases outside the gene matches. CDR1 is MGHRA and CDR2 is YSYEKL in the germline V gene. This CDR3 is 15 amino acids long. In nucleotides, the CDR3 is TGCGCCAGCAGCCAAGACCTAGCGGGAGATTGGGAGCAGTTCTTC. Its protein product is CASSQDLAGDWEQFF.

The chain has TRBV9 and TRBJ1-6, with TRBD1 as a possible D gene (6 bases). This CDR3 has 17 amino acids. The germline V gene has CDR1 SGDLS and CDR2 YYNGEE. V shed 0 bases and J shed 5 bases, with 15 bases lying between them. CDR3 bases: TGTGCCAGCAGCGTAGAGGGGGATCTATCGGATAATTCACCCCTCCACTTT. Residues: CASSVEGDLSDNSPLHF.

The genes are TRBV28 and TRBJ2-7, with 9 bases matching TRBD2. The V gene's germline CDR1 is MDHEN and CDR2 SYDVKM. The CDR3 contains 15 residues. Trimming at V came to 3 bases and at J to 2 bases, leaving 5 bases not matched to a gene. The CDR3 DNA follows: TGTGCCAGCAGTTTGGAGCGGGAGGACGCCTACGAGCAGTACTTC. Protein product: CASSLEREDAYEQYF.

CDR3 in DNA: TGTGCCAGCAGTTCTAGACTGTCGGCATACAATGAGCAGTTCTTC. Encoded protein: CASSSRLSAYNEQFF. The chain couples TRBV7-9 to TRBJ2-1; D unclear. The CDR3 consists of 15 residues. V dropped 6 bases and J dropped 4 bases, with 16 bases sitting between them. CDR1 and CDR2 (germline): SEHNR, FQNEAQ (reference sequence).